The 2 T cell receptor beta chains presented below share a single source sample, sequenced in a study of blood T cell repertoires in COVID-19. Profiled with immunoSEQ multiplex PCR; TCRdb holds only in-frame clones, not every one. The table records some 330,000 clones, around nine tenths of them present only once. Sequencing was done on a sample of peripheral blood. The receptors here all came from a woman younger than 45 with COVID-19, enrolled during active disease.

This rearrangement joins TRBV6-2 or TRBV6-3 to TRBJ2-2; no firm D call. Trimming left V 5 bases short and J 1 base short, with 2 bases between. The CDR3 covers 12 residues. The germline V gene has CDR1 MNHEY and CDR2 SVGEGT. CDR3 loop: CASSRNTGELFF. Here the CDR3 DNA reads TGTGCCAGCAGTCGGAACACCGGGGAGCTGTTTTTT.

The chain has TRBV30 and TRBJ1-2; TRBD1 aligns across 8 bases. The J segment lost 5 bases and the V segment lost 5 bases, leaving 10 bases of the junction unmatched. Germline lookup yields CDR1 GTSNPN and CDR2 SVGIG (reference sequence). This CDR3 is built from 14 residues. This CDR3 reads CAWYHQDRVYGYTF. The CDR3 coding sequence is TGTGCCTGGTACCATCAGGACAGGGTTTATGGCTACACCTTC.